Below are 5 T cell receptor beta chains sequenced from a single sample in a study of blood T cell repertoires in COVID-19. Measured with immunoSEQ multiplex PCR; TCRdb has only the in-frame clones, and not every one. The data show over 200,000 clones, roughly nine tenths seen once. Sequencing was carried out using PBMCs or T cells enriched from blood (not recorded which). These receptors came from a woman between 45 and 60 years old in a cohort exposed to, infected with or recovered from COVID-19 (not recorded which).

The V gene is TRBV7-3, the J gene TRBJ1-1, with a tentative D call TRBD1 (5 bases). Germline V CDR1 and CDR2: SGHTA, FQGTGA. The CDR3 spans 13 residues. V was shortened by 6 bases and J by 1 base, with 9 bases between the two germline ends. CDR3 loop: CASRRQTNTEAFF. CDR3 nucleotides: TGTGCCAGCAGACGACAGACGAACACTGAAGCTTTCTTT.

V usage is TRBV15 and J usage is TRBJ1-2; D unclear. This CDR3 contains 14 residues. Trimming pared 0 bases from V and 7 bases from J, leaving 12 bases between. Germline-derived CDR1 and CDR2 are LNHNV and YYDKDF (reference sequence). The CDR3 loop reads CATSRDDGVGGYTF. CDR3 nucleotide sequence: TGTGCCACCAGCAGAGATGATGGAGTCGGTGGCTACACCTTC.

The gene calls are TRBV18 and TRBJ2-2; perhaps TRBD2 as D (6 bases). CDR3 length: 16 residues. V shed 1 base and J shed 4 bases, with 13 bases lying between them. Looked up from germline, CDR1 is KGHSH and CDR2 is LQKENI. The CDR3 DNA follows: TGTGCCAGCTCACCACAGGGGACTGTGAGCACCGGGGAGCTGTTTTTT. Its protein product is CASSPQGTVSTGELFF.

This chain joins TRBV11-2 and TRBJ2-7, with D uncertain. Germline V lookup: CDR1 SGHAT, CDR2 FQNNGV. This CDR3 has 14 residues. Trimming left V 2 bases short and J 0 bases short, with 8 bases between. The CDR3 region is CASSLSDISYEQYF. CDR3 nucleotides: TGTGCCAGCAGCTTATCCGACATCTCCTACGAGCAGTACTTC.

The chain links TRBV5-6 to TRBJ1-1, with a possible D match to TRBD1 (6 bases). V lost 3 bases and J lost 1, with 13 bases in between. CDR1 and CDR2 (germline): SGHDT, YYEEEE. CDR3 size: 15 residues. CDR3 nucleotides: TGTGCCAGCAGCTCTACGGGACACCAGAACACTGAAGCTTTCTTT. Encoded protein: CASSSTGHQNTEAFF.